The source of this T cell receptor beta chain is a study of blood T cell repertoires in COVID-19. Method: immunoSEQ multiplex PCR; TCRdb's copy keeps in-frame clones and lacks some. The sample lists around 100,000 clones, over 75% occurring once. Trimming shortened V by 3 bases and J by 4 bases, and 17 bases separated the two germline ends. Germline-derived CDR1 and CDR2 are SGHRS and YFSETQ. This CDR3 has 16 residues. The material sequenced was peripheral blood. The origin of this receptor is a human donor in a cohort sampled during active COVID-19. The genes are TRBV5-1 and TRBJ1-3; D possibly corresponds to TRBD1 (5 bases). The CDR3 is CASSSSGTPEGNTIYF. The CDR3 nucleotides read TGCGCCAGCAGCTCGAGCGGGACTCCGGAGGGAAACACCATATATTTT.